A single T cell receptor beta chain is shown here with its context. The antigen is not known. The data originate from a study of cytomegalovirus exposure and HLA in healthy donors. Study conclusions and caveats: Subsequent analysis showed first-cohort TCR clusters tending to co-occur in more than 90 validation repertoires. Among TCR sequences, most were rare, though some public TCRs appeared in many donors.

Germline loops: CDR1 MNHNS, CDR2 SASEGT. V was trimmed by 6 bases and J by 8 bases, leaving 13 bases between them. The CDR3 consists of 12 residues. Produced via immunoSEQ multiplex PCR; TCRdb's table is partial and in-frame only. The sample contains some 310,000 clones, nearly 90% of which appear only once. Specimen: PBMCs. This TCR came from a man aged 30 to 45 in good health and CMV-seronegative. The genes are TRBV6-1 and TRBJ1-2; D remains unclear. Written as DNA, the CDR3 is TGTGCCAGCAGAAAGGGTGGAGGGGGCTACACCTTC. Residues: CASRKGGGGYTF.